A selection of T cell receptor beta chains follows, all from one sample in a study of cytomegalovirus exposure and HLA in healthy donors. Libraries were prepared by immunoSEQ multiplex PCR; TCRdb keeps only in-frame clonotypes and omits some of them. In total, the table holds around 50,000 clones. The sample comprised PBMCs. The receptors here all came from a woman in her 30s in good health and CMV-seropositive. Each CDR3 is given with its conserved first and last residue. A D gene is named only where the DNA matches it firmly.

TRBJ2-3	.	TRBV30	CAWSLISTDTQYF	TGTGCCTGGAGTTTAATTAGCACAGATACGCAGTATTTT
TRBJ1-5	.	TRBV4-1	CASSQVGRERNQPQHF	TGCGCCAGCAGCCAAGTGGGTAGGGAGAGGAATCAGCCCCAGCATTTT
TRBJ2-2	TRBD1	TRBV6-4	CASSDGTGGGELFF	TGTGCCAGCAGTGACGGGACAGGGGGCGGGGAGCTGTTTTTT
TRBJ2-3	.	TRBV5-1	CASSGAPRDTQYF	TGCGCCAGCAGCGGGGCCCCGCGGGATACGCAGTATTTT
TRBJ2-2	.	TRBV6-5	CASSYPGLAGTGELFF	TGTGCCAGCAGTTACCCAGGACTGGCGGGCACCGGGGAGCTGTTTTTT
TRBJ2-3	TRBD1	TRBV30	CAWGRQGKSTDTQYF	TGTGCCTGGGGACGACAGGGGAAGAGCACAGATACGCAGTATTTT
TRBJ2-7	.	TRBV30	CAWSDEASAYEQYF	TGTGCCTGGAGTGACGAGGCTAGCGCCTACGAGCAGTACTTC
TRBJ1-2	.	TRBV6-1	CASRGGSETDGYTF	TGTGCCAGCCGCGGGGGAAGTGAAACCGATGGCTACACCTTC
TRBJ1-5	TRBD1	TRBV5-6	CASSQGQGGQPQHF	TGTGCCAGCAGCCAAGGACAGGGAGGTCAGCCCCAGCATTTT
TRBJ2-6	.	TRBV19	CASSIKGAGANVLTF	TGTGCCAGTAGTATAAAGGGGGCTGGGGCCAACGTCCTGACTTTC
TRBJ2-6	.	TRBV9	CASSPRSGANVLTF	TGTGCCAGCAGCCCCCGGTCTGGGGCCAACGTCCTGACTTTC
TRBJ2-3	TRBD2	TRBV27	CATGPLAGGADTQYF	TGTGCCACCGGGCCTCTAGCGGGGGGGGCAGATACGCAGTATTTT
TRBJ2-1	TRBD2	TRBV6-6	CASRVAGDYNEQFF	TGTGCCAGCAGAGTAGCGGGAGACTACAATGAGCAGTTCTTC
TRBJ1-5	.	TRBV20-1	CSARDSGPQHF	TGCAGTGCTAGAGATTCGGGGCCCCAGCATTTT
TRBJ1-2	.	TRBV7-9	CASSLGHQANYGYTF	TGTGCCAGCAGCTTAGGTCATCAGGCTAACTATGGCTACACCTTC
TRBJ1-4	.	TRBV6-1	CASSEKRGGGTNEKLFF	TGTGCCAGCAGTGAAAAAAGAGGGGGGGGAACTAATGAAAAACTGTTTTTT
TRBJ2-7	TRBD1	TRBV28	CASSSISDRSTYEQYF	TGTGCCAGCAGTTCAATCTCGGACAGGTCAACCTACGAGCAGTACTTC
TRBJ1-1	.	TRBV6-5	CARIRGTEAFF	TGTGCCAGAATCCGAGGGACTGAAGCTTTCTTT
TRBJ1-6	.	TRBV27	CASSPDRLSPLHF	TGTGCCAGCAGTCCTGACAGGCTTTCACCCCTCCACTTT
TRBJ1-1	.	TRBV7-7	CASSYRRGTEAFF	TGTGCTAGCAGCTACCGACGGGGCACTGAAGCTTTCTTT
TRBJ1-6	.	TRBV5-1	CASSVGGGNSPLHF	TGCGCCAGCAGCGTCGGGGGGGGTAATTCACCCCTCCACTTT
TRBJ2-7	.	TRBV11-2	CASSFSNEQYF	TGTGCCAGCAGCTTCAGTAACGAGCAGTACTTC
TRBJ1-3	.	TRBV20-1	CSARLGVSIYF	TGCAGTGCCAGGTTGGGCGTCTCCATATATTTT
TRBJ1-2	.	TRBV19	CASRHSNYGYTF	TGTGCCAGTAGGCACAGCAACTATGGCTACACCTTC
TRBJ1-1	.	TRBV19	CASSIGAGTEAFF	TGTGCCAGTAGTATAGGAGCGGGTACTGAAGCTTTCTTT
TRBJ2-3	TRBD2	TRBV4-1	CASSQASGRGTDTQYF	TGCGCCAGCAGCCAAGCAAGCGGGAGGGGCACAGATACGCAGTATTTT
TRBJ1-4	.	TRBV6-1	CASSDDTSDRDEKLFF	TGTGCCAGCAGTGACGATACCTCCGACAGAGATGAAAAACTGTTTTTT
TRBJ1-2	.	TRBV7-9	CASSPPGGSSSLRHTF	TGTGCCAGCAGCCCCCCAGGAGGGAGTTCCTCCCTCAGGCACACCTTC
TRBJ1-5	.	TRBV5-1	CASSLDSSNQPQHF	TGCGCCAGCAGCTTGGACAGTAGCAATCAGCCCCAGCATTTT
TRBJ1-1	TRBD1	TRBV7-6	CASSFGTGDTEAFF	TGTGCCAGCAGCTTTGGGACAGGGGACACTGAAGCTTTCTTT
TRBJ2-2	.	TRBV11-3	CASSFGGELFF	TGTGCCAGCAGCTTCGGGGGGGAGCTGTTTTTT
TRBJ2-7	.	TRBV5-1	CASSPEGGQSYEQYF	TGCGCCAGCAGCCCGGAGGGGGGACAGAGCTACGAGCAGTACTTC
TRBJ1-2	TRBD1	TRBV28	CASREPGTVYGYTF	TGTGCCAGCAGGGAGCCGGGGACAGTCTATGGCTACACCTTC
TRBJ1-1	TRBD1	TRBV5-4	CASSSDDRVDTEAFF	TGTGCCAGCAGCTCCGATGACAGGGTTGACACTGAAGCTTTCTTT
TRBJ2-3	.	TRBV6-5	CASSEPPGDTQYF	TGTGCCAGCAGTGAACCTCCCGGGGATACGCAGTATTTT
TRBJ2-1	TRBD2	TRBV19	CASTAGDYNEQFF	TGTGCCAGTACGGCGGGGGACTACAATGAGCAGTTCTTC
TRBJ2-2	.	TRBV29-1	CSVVAQADTGELFF	TGCAGCGTTGTTGCACAGGCGGACACCGGGGAGCTGTTTTTT
TRBJ2-1	.	TRBV6-5	CASSYSQNEQFF	TGTGCCAGCAGTTACTCACAGAATGAGCAGTTCTTC
TRBJ1-2	.	TRBV5-6	CASSLIAAYGYTF	TGTGCCAGCAGCTTGATAGCAGCATATGGCTACACCTTC
TRBJ1-5	.	TRBV27	CASSLSIGEVNQPQHF	TGTGCCAGCAGTTTATCGATAGGGGAGGTGAATCAGCCCCAGCATTTT
TRBJ1-2	.	TRBV28	CASSTRQGSYTF	TGTGCCAGCAGTACCCGCCAGGGGAGCTACACCTTC
TRBJ1-2	.	TRBV6-1	CASSESGGGPRYGYTF	TGTGCCAGCAGTGAATCTGGCGGGGGGCCGAGATATGGCTACACCTTC
TRBJ1-5	.	TRBV2	CASVAGGNQPQHF	TGTGCCAGCGTAGCGGGAGGCAATCAGCCCCAGCATTTT
TRBJ1-1	.	TRBV5-5	CASSPHRAGTEAFF	TGTGCCAGCAGCCCCCACAGGGCAGGCACTGAAGCTTTCTTT
TRBJ2-2	.	TRBV4-1	CASSPGGLASTNTGELFF	TGCGCCAGCAGCCCCGGGGGTCTAGCGTCTACGAACACCGGGGAGCTGTTTTTT
TRBJ2-3	.	TRBV5-1	CASSCGPHGGNRADKQYF	TGCGCCAGCAGCTGTGGCCCACACGGGGGGAACAGGGCAGATAAGCAGTATTTT
TRBJ2-1	TRBD1	TRBV6-5	CASWTGKVNEQFF	TGTGCCAGCTGGACAGGGAAGGTGAATGAGCAGTTCTTC
TRBJ2-7	.	TRBV13	CASSLGLIAYEQYF	TGTGCCAGCAGCTTAGGGTTAATCGCCTACGAGCAGTACTTC
TRBJ2-1	TRBD2	TRBV18	CASSAAGGDNEQFF	TGTGCCAGCTCGGCAGCGGGGGGCGACAATGAGCAGTTCTTC
TRBJ1-2	.	TRBV7-9	CASSLVSGDPYGYTF	TGTGCCAGCAGCTTAGTGTCAGGGGACCCCTATGGCTACACCTTC
TRBJ2-7	.	TRBV15	CATSALGPAYEQYF	TGTGCCACCAGCGCCTTGGGGCCCGCCTACGAGCAGTACTTC
TRBJ2-2	.	TRBV5-1	CASSLDSPTGRTGELFF	TGCGCCAGCAGCTTGGATTCTCCGACAGGGAGGACCGGGGAGCTGTTTTTT
TRBJ2-7	TRBD1	TRBV7-9	CASRPLTGTGQHEQYF	TGTGCCAGCAGACCCCTTACAGGGACAGGGCAACACGAGCAGTACTTC